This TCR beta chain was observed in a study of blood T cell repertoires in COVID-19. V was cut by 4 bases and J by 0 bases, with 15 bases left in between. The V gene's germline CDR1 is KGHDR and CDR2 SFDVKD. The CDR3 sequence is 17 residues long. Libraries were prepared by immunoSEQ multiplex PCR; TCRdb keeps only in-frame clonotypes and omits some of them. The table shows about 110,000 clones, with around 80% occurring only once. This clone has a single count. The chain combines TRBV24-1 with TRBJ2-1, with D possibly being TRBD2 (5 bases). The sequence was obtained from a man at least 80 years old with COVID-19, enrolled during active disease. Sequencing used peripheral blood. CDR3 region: CATSEHTSSRSYNEQFF. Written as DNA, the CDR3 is TGTGCCACCAGTGAACACACTAGTTCCCGCTCCTACAATGAGCAGTTCTTC.